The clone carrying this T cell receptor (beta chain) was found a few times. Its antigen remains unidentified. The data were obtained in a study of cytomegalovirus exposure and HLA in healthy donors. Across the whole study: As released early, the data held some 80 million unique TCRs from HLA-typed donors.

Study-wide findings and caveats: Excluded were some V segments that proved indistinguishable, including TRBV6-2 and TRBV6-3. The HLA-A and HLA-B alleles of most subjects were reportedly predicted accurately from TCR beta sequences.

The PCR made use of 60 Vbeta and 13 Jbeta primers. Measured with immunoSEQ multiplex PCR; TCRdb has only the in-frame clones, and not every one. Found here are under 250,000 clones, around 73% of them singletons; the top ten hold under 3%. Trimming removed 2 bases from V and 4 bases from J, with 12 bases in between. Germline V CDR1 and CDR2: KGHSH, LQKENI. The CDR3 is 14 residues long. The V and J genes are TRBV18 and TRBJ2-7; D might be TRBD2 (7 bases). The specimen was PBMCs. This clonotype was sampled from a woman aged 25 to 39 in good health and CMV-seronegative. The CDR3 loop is CASSPLRGAYEQYF. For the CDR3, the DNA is TGTGCCAGCTCACCATTACGGGGGGCGTACGAGCAGTACTTC.